The clone carrying this T cell receptor (beta chain) was observed once. What it binds is not known. Described time point: week 47, end of study. Doses consisted of 300 ug of mutant IDH1 20-mer peptide each, paired with topical imiquimod. The data were obtained in a study of a mutant IDH1 vaccine in newly diagnosed glioma. Study as a whole: The week-35 safety follow-up was V12, and the week-47 study end was V13.

The CDR3 totals 16 residues. Trimming pared 1 base from V and 8 bases from J, leaving 19 bases between. Clones were sequenced by immunoSEQ multiplex PCR, and TCRdb holds only the in-frame ones, with some missing. This sample has roughly 86,000 clones, with roughly four fifths found just once. This chain connects TRBV5-3 to TRBJ2-1, with D tentatively TRBD1 or TRBD2 (5 bases each). TRBV5-3 is given ORF status, its function remaining uncertain. The sequence was obtained from a man between 40 and 49 years old with glioma. The sample consisted of PBMCs, taken from a glioma patient whose treatment included an IDH1 peptide vaccine. CDR3: CARSLTGSYPRDEQFF. The CDR3 DNA follows: TGTGCCAGAAGCTTGACGGGGTCTTACCCCAGGGATGAGCAGTTCTTC.